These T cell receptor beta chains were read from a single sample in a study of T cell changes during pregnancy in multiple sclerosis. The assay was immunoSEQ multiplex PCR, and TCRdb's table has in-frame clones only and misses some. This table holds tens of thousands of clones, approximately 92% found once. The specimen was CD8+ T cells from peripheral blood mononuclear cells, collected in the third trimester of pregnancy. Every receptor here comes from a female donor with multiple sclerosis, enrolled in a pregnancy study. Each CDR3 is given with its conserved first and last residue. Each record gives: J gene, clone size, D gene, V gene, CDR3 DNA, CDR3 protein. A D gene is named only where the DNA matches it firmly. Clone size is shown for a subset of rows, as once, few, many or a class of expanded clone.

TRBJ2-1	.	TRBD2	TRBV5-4	TGTGCCAGCAGCTTGGGTCCGGGAGGGCCTTACAATGAGCAGTTCTTC	CASSLGPGGPYNEQFF
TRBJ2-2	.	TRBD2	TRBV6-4	TGTGCCAGCAGTGACGGGACTAGTTCCACCGGGGAGCTGTTTTTT	CASSDGTSSTGELFF
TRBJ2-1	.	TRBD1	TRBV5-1	TGCGCCAGCAGCTCAGGGGGCACTGAGCAGTTCTTC	CASSSGGTEQFF
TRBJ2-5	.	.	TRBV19	TGTGCCACTACAATAGGGGCGGGGGAGACCCAGTACTTC	CATTIGAGETQYF
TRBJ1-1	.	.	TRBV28	TGTGCCAGCAGTTTATCATCGGGTCTGAACACTGAAGCTTTCTTT	CASSLSSGLNTEAFF
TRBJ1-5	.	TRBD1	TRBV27	TGTGCCAGCAGTTTAGGGGGGACAGGGGGAAGGCCCCAGCATTTT	CASSLGGTGGRPQHF
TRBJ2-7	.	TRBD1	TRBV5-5	TGTGCCAGCAGCGGGACAGGGAGCTCAGCGCCTGTAGACGAGCAGTACTTC	CASSGTGSSAPVDEQYF
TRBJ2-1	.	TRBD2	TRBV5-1	TGCGCCAGCAGCTTGTGGCGGGAGCGCAATGAGCAGTTCTTC	CASSLWRERNEQFF
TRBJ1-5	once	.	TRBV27	TGTGCCAGCAGTTTATACAGGGCCGGTCAGCCCCAGCATTTT	CASSLYRAGQPQHF
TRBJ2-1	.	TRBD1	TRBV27	TGTGCCAGCAGTTTAGCTGGACAGGGATGGAATGAGCAGTTCTTC	CASSLAGQGWNEQFF
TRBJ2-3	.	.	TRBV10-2	TGCGCCAGCAGTGAGACTAGCTGGGGGTCGGATACGCAGTATTTT	CASSETSWGSDTQYF
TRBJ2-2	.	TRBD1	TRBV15	TGTGCCACCAAAACCGGGACAGGGCCTACCGGGGAGCTGTTTTTT	CATKTGTGPTGELFF
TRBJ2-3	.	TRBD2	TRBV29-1	TGCAGCGTTGATTTACTAGCGGCATTCACAGATACGCAGTATTTT	CSVDLLAAFTDTQYF
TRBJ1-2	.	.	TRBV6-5	TGTGCCAGCAGTCCGTCTCAGGGTTCCTATGGCTACACCTTC	CASSPSQGSYGYTF
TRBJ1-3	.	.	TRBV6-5	TGTGCCGCCTCCCTCGGGGGGGTCGGAAACACCATATATTTT	CAASLGGVGNTIYF
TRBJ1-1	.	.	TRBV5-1	TGCGCCAGCAGCCCCGAGGGAAGTCCCACTGAAGCTTTCTTT	CASSPEGSPTEAFF
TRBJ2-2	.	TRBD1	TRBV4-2	TGTGCCAGCAGCCACCAAGCCGGGACAGAGAACACCGGGGAGCTGTTTTTT	CASSHQAGTENTGELFF
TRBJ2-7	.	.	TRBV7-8	TGTGCCAGCAGCTTATGGAGGACGGAATCAGCCGAGCAGTACTTC	CASSLWRTESAEQYF
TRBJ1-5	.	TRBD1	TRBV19	TGTGCCAGTAGACCCGACGGCAGGGGGCGTTCGGTACAGCCCCAGCATTTT	CASRPDGRGRSVQPQHF
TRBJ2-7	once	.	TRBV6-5	TGTGCCAGCAGTTACGGGGGCCCTTACGAGCAGTACTTC	CASSYGGPYEQYF
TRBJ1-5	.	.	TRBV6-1	TGTGCCAGCAGTGAAGGGTACGGTAATCAGCCCCAGCATTTT	CASSEGYGNQPQHF
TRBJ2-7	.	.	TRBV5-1	TGCGCCAGCAGCTTTACTAGGGCTACCTACGAGCAGTACTTC	CASSFTRATYEQYF
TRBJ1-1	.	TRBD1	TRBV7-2	TGTGCCAGCAGCTCAGCCGACAGGGGGCACACTGAAGCTTTCTTT	CASSSADRGHTEAFF
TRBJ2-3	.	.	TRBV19	TGTGCCAGTAATCTAAGGGGGGGGTCGGGCACAGATACGCAGTATTTT	CASNLRGGSGTDTQYF
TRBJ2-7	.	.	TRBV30	TGTGCCTGGAGATCTATGGGAGTGGCGTCCTACGAGCAGTACTTC	CAWRSMGVASYEQYF
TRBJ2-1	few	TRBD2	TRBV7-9	TGTGCCAGCAGCTTAGATGGACTAGGAAGTGGGCAGTTCTTC	CASSLDGLGSGQFF
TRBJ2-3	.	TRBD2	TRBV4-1	TGCGCCAGCAGCCAAGGAAGTAGCGGGGGGGCGGATACGCAGTATTTT	CASSQGSSGGADTQYF
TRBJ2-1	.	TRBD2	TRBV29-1	TGCAGCGCTCGCAAGTACACCGGGACTAGCGGAGCCCAGAGCTCCTACAATGAGCAGTTCTTC	CSARKYTGTSGAQSSYNEQFF
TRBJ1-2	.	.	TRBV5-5	TGTGCCAGCAGCACCGGGCAGGGGGGCTACACCTTC	CASSTGQGGYTF
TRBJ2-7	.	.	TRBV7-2	TGTGCCAGCAGCTTACGAGGGGGGGCCTACGAGCAGTACTTC	CASSLRGGAYEQYF
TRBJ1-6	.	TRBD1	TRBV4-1	TGCGCCAGCAGCCAAGATCCAGTGACAGGGAGCTCCTATAATTCACCCCTCCACTTT	CASSQDPVTGSSYNSPLHF
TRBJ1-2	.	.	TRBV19	TGTGCCAGTAGTGCGGGAAGCGGGACCGTATATGGCTACACCTTC	CASSAGSGTVYGYTF
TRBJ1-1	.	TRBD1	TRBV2	TGTGCCAGCAGTCCCTCTCGACAGGGGGCGAGGGAGACTGAAGCTTTCTTT	CASSPSRQGARETEAFF
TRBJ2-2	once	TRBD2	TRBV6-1	TGTGCCAGCAGTGAAGAGCTAGCGGGAGGGGGGATGTCCGGGGAGCTGTTTTTT	CASSEELAGGGMSGELFF
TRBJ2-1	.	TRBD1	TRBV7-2	TGTGCCAGCAGCTTGGGGACAGGGAACAATGAGCAGTTCTTC	CASSLGTGNNEQFF